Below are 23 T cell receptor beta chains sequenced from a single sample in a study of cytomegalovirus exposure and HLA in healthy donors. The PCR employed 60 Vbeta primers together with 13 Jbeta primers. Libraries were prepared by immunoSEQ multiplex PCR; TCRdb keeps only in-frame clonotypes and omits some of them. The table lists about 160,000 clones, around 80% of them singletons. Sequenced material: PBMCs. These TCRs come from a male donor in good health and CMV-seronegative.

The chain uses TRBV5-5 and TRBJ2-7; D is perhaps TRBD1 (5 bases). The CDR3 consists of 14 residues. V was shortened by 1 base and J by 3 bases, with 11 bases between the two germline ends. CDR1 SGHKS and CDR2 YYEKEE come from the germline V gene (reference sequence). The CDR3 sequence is CASSLLSGFYEQYF. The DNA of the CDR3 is TGTGCCAGCAGCTTGTTGTCAGGGTTCTACGAGCAGTACTTC.

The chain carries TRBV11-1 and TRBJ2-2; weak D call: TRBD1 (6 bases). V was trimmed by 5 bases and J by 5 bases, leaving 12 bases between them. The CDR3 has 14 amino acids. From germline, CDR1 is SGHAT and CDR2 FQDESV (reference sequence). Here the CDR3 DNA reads TGTGCCAGCAGCCGTAGGACAGAAACCGGGGAGCTGTTTTTT. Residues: CASSRRTETGELFF. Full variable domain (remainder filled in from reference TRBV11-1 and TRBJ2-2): EAEVAQSPRYKITEKSQAVAFWCDPISGHATLYWYRQILGQGPELLVQFQDESVVDDSQLPKDRFSAERLKGVDSTLKIQPAELGDSAMYLCASSRRTETGELFFGEGSRLTVL.

The CDR3 sequence: CASSLGGLNSGNTIYF. The CDR3 DNA reads TGTGCCAGCAGCTTAGGGGGACTGAACTCTGGAAACACCATATATTTT. This chain joins TRBV7-2 and TRBJ1-3; D may be TRBD1 (5 bases). Germline CDR1 is SGHTA and CDR2 is FQGNSA. This CDR3 is built from 16 residues. Trimming removed 1 base at V and 0 bases at J, with 10 bases between.

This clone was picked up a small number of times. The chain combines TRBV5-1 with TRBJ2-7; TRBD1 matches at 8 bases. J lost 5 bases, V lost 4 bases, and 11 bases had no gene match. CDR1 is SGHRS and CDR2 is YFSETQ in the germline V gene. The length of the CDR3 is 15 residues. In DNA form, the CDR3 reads TGCGCCAGCAGCCCCTTGGGGCAGGGGGCCCACGAGCAGTACTTC. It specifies CASSPLGQGAHEQYF.

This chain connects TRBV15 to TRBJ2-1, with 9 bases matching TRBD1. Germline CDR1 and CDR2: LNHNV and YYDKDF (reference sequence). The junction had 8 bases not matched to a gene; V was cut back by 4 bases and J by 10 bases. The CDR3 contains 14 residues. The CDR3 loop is CATSKGQGLREQFF. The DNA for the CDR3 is TGTGCCACCAGCAAGGGACAGGGACTACGGGAGCAGTTCTTC.

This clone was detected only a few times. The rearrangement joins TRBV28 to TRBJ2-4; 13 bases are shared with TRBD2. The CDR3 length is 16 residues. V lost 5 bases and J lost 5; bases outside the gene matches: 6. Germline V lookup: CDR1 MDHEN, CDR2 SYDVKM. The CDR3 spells CASSIGLAGVQNIQYF. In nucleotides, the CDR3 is TGTGCCAGCAGTATTGGACTAGCGGGAGTTCAAAACATTCAGTACTTC.

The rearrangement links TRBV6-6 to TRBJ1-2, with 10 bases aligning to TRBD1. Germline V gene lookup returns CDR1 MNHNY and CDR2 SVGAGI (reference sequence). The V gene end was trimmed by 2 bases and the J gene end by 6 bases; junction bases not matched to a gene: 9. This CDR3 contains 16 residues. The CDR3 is CASSYDMGQGSDGYTF. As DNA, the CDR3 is TGTGCCAGCAGTTACGATATGGGACAGGGGTCTGATGGCTACACCTTC.

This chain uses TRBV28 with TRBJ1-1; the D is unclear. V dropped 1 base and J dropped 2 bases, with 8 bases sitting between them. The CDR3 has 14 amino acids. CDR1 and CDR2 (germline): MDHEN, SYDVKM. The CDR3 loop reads CASSLLASNTEAFF. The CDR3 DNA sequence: TGTGCCAGCAGTTTATTAGCCAGTAACACTGAAGCTTTCTTT.

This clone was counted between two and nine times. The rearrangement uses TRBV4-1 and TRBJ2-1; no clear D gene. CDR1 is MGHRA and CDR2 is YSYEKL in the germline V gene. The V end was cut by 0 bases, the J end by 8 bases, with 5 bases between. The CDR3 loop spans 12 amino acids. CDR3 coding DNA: TGCGCCAGCAGCCAAGATGGAGATGAGCAGTTCTTC. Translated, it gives CASSQDGDEQFF.

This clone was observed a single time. CDR3 coding DNA: TGTGCCAGCAGTGACTACAGGGAGGGTGGCTACACCTTC. As protein: CASSDYREGGYTF. This chain links TRBV25-1 with TRBJ1-2, with D possibly being TRBD1 (6 bases). V lost 3 bases and J lost 7, with 12 bases in between. This CDR3 region has 13 residues. The germline CDR1 and CDR2 sequences are MGHDK and SYGVNS.

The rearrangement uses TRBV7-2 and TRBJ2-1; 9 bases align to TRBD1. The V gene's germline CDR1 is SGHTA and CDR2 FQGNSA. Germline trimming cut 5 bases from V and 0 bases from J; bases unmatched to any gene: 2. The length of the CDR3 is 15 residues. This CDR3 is CASSKDRGSYNEQFF. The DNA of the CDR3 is TGTGCCAGCAGCAAGGACAGGGGCTCCTACAATGAGCAGTTCTTC.

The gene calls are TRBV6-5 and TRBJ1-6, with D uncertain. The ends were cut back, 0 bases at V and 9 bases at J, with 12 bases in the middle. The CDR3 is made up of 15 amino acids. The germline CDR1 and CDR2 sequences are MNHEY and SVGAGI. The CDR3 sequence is CASSYSVTSGSPLHF. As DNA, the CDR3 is TGTGCCAGCAGTTACTCAGTGACAAGTGGTTCACCCCTCCACTTT.

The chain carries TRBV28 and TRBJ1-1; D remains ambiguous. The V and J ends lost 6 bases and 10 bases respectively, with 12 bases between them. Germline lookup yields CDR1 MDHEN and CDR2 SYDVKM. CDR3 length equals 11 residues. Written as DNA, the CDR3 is TGTGCCAGCAGGGCAACACGCGGAGCTTTCTTT. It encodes CASRATRGAFF.

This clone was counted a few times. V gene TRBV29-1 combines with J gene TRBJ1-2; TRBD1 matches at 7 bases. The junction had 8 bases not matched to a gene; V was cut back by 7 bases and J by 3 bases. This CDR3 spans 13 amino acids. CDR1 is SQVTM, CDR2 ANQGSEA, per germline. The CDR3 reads CSAIQGNDYGYTF. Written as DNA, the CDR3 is TGCAGCGCCATACAGGGGAATGACTATGGCTACACCTTC. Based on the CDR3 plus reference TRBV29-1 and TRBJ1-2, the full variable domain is SAVISQKPSRDICQRGTSLTIQCQVDSQVTMMFWYRQQPGQSLTLIATANQGSEATYESGFVIDKFPISRPNLTFSTLTVSNMSPEDSSIYLCSAIQGNDYGYTFGSGTRLTVV.

The CDR3 DNA follows: TGTGCCAGCAGCCCTGCAGGGGGTGGCTACACCTTC. Translating gives CASSPAGGGYTF. The rearrangement links TRBV6-5 to TRBJ1-2, with 7 bases that match TRBD1. Per germline, CDR1 MNHEY and CDR2 SVGAGI. CDR3 size: 12 residues. J gave up 7 bases and V 6 bases, and 5 bases lay outside the gene matches.

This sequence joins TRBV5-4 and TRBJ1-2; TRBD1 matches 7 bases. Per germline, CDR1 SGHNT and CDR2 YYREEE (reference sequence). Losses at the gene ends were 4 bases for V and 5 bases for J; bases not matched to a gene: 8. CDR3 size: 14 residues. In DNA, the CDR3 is TGTGCCAGCAGCGCTGGGACAGACTTTTATGGCTACACCTTC. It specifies CASSAGTDFYGYTF.

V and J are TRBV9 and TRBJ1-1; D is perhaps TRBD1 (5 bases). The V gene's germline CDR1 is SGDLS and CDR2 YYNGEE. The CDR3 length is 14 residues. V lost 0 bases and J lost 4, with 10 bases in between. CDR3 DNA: TGTGCCAGCAGCGTAGCTTGGGGGGGCACTGAAGCTTTCTTT. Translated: CASSVAWGGTEAFF.

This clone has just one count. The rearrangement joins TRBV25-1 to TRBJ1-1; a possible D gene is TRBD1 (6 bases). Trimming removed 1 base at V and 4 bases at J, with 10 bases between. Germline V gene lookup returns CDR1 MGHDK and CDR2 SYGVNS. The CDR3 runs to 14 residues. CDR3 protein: CASSELGAITEAFF. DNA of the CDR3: TGTGCCAGCAGTGAATTGGGGGCGATCACTGAAGCTTTCTTT.

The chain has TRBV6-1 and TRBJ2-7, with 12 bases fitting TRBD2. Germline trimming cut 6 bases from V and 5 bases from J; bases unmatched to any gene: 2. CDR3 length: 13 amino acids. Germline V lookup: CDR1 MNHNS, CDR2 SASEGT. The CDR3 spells CASRLAGGDEQYF. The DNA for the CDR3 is TGTGCCAGCAGGCTAGCGGGAGGGGACGAGCAGTACTTC.

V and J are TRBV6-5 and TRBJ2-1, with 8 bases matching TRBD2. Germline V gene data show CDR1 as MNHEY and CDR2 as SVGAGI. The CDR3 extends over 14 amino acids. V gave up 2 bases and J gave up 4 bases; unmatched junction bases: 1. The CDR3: CASSYKRGYNEQFF. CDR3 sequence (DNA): TGTGCCAGCAGTTACAAGCGGGGGTACAATGAGCAGTTCTTC.

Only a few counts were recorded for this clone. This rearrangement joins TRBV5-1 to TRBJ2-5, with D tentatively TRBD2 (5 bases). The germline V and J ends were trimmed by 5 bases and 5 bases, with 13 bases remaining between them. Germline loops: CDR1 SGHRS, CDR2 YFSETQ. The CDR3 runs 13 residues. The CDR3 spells CASSNPGSETQYF. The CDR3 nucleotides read TGCGCCAGCAGTAACCCGGGGAGTGAGACCCAGTACTTC. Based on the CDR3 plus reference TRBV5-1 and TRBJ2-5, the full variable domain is KAGVTQTPRYLIKTRGQQVTLSCSPISGHRSVSWYQQTPGQGLQFLFEYFSETQRNKGNFPGRFSGRQFSNSRSEMNVSTLELGDSALYLCASSNPGSETQYFGPGTRLLVL.

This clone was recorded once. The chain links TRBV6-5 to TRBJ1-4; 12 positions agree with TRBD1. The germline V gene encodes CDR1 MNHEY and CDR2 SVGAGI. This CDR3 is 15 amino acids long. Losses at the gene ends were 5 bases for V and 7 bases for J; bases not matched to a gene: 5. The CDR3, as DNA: TGTGCCAGCAGTCGGGACAGGGGGCCTGGTGAAAAACTGTTTTTT. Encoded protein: CASSRDRGPGEKLFF.

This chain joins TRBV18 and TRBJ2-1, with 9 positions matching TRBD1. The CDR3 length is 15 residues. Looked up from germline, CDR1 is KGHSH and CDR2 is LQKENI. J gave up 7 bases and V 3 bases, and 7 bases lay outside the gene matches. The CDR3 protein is CASSPGTGGKNEQFF. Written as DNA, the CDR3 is TGTGCCAGCTCACCCGGCACAGGGGGCAAGAATGAGCAGTTCTTC.